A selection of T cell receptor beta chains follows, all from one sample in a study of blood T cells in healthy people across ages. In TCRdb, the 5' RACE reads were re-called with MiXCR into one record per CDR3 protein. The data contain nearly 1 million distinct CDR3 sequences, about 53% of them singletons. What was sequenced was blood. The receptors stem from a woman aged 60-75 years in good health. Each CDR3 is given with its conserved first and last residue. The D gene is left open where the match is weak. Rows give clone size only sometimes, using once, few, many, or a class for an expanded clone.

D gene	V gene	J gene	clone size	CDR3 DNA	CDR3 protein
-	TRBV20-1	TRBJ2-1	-	TGCAGTGCTCCGGACGGACGAGGGGTTTACAATGAGCAGTTCTTC	CSAPDGRGVYNEQFF
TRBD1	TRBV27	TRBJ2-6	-	TGTGCCAGCAGTTTAGGGACAGGGGGGGCCAACGTCCTGACTTTC	CASSLGTGGANVLTF
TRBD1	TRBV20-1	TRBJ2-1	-	TGCAGTGCTACCAGGACAGGGGGGATGAACAATGAGCAGTTCTTC	CSATRTGGMNNEQFF
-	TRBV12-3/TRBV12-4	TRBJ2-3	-	TGTGCCAGCAGCTACGTCGGACTTAAAACAGATACGCAGTCTTTT	CASSYVGLKTDTQSF
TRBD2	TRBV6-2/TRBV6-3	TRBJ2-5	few	TGTGCCAGCATCAAGGGAGGGGCCCGGGAGACCCAGTACTTC	CASIKGGARETQYF
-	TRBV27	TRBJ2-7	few	TGTGCCAGCGGGCCCTTCTACGAGCAGTACTTC	CASGPFYEQYF
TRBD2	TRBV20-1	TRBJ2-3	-	TGCAGTGCTAGAGACCCTAGCGGCCGCCAGGGAGATACGCAGTATTTT	CSARDPSGRQGDTQYF
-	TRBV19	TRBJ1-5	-	TGTGCCAGCAGAACGCGACGGGACCTACATCAGCCCCAGCATTTT	CASRTRRDLHQPQHF
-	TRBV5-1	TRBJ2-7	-	TGCGCCAGCGGAGGGGTGAGGGGTGAGCAGTACTTC	CASGGVRGEQYF
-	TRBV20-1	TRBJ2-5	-	TGCAGTGCCCCCCGTGGAGCAGGGCGAGAGACCCAGTACTTC	CSAPRGAGRETQYF
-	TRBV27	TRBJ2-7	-	TGTGCCAGCAGGGGGCCGTACAGGGGGGGAGCCTACGAGCAGTACTTC	CASRGPYRGGAYEQYF
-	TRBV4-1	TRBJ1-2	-	TGCGCCAGCGGGCCGGTGGAGAGGGGCCATGGCTACACCTTC	CASGPVERGHGYTF
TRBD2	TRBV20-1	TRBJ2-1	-	TGCAGTGCTGAGAGCGGGAGGGCCTTTGAGCAGTTCTTC	CSAESGRAFEQFF
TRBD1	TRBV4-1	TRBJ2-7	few	TGCGCCAGCAGCTCCGGGACAGGGAAAGGCGAGCAGTACTTC	CASSSGTGKGEQYF
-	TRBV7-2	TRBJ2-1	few	TGTGCCAGCAGCTTCTCCTCCTATGGGAATGAGCAGTTCTTC	CASSFSSYGNEQFF
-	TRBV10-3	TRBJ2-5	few	TGTGCCATCTCGACAGGAAGACAAGAGACCCAGTACTTC	CAISTGRQETQYF
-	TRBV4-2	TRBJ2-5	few	TGTGCCAGCAGCCAAGGTCAGTCACAAGAGACCCAGTACTTC	CASSQGQSQETQYF
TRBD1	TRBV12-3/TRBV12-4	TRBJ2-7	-	TGTGCCAGCAGTTTACGGCAGGGGGACAGTTACGAGCAGTACTTC	CASSLRQGDSYEQYF
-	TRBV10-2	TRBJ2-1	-	TGCGCCAGCAGCTTGGCGGGGGGACAGCGAAGCAATGAGCAGTTCTTC	CASSLAGGQRSNEQFF
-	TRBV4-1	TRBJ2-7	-	TGCGCCACCAGCCAAGTCGACAATTACTCCTACGAGCAGTACTTC	CATSQVDNYSYEQYF
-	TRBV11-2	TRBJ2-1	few	TGTGCCAGCAGCTTAAATCTAGACTATGAGCAGTTCTTC	CASSLNLDYEQFF
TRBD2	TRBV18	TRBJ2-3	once	TGTGCCAGCTCACCACCGGTGCTAGCGGGCACAGATACGCAGTATTTT	CASSPPVLAGTDTQYF
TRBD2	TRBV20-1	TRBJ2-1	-	TGCAGTGCTAGAACGAGCGGGAGACAGTGGAATGAGCAGTTCTTC	CSARTSGRQWNEQFF
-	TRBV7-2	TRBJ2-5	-	TGTGCCAGCAGCCCAGGCGGGGCAGTGAGTATAGAGACCCAGTACTTC	CASSPGGAVSIETQYF
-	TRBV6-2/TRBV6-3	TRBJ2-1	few	TGTGCCAGCAGTTACCCAGAGACCCAGTTCTTC	CASSYPETQFF
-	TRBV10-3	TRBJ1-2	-	TGTGCCATCAGTGGGCAGGGATATGGCTACACCTTC	CAISGQGYGYTF
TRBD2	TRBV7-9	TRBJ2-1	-	TGTGCCAGCAGTCCCACTAGCGGGAGGTCCTTCTATGAGCAGTTCTTC	CASSPTSGRSFYEQFF
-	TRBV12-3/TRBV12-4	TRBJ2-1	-	TGTGCCAGCAGTTTGGTAGCGGCGTCCTACAATGAGCAGTTCTTC	CASSLVAASYNEQFF
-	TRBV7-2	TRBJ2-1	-	TGTGCCAGCGGCTCCGAGGGGGTCTACAATGAGCAGTTCTTC	CASGSEGVYNEQFF
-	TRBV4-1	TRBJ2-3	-	TGCGCCAGCAGCCAAGATTTATACTCCAGAAATAACACAGATACGCAGTATTTT	CASSQDLYSRNNTDTQYF
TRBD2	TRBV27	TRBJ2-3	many	TGTGCCAGCAGCCCCGGGACTATAACGGAGTATTTT	CASSPGTITEYF
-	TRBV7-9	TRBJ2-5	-	TGTGCCAGCAGCAGGGTCGAAGGCGCCGAGACCCAGTACTTC	CASSRVEGAETQYF
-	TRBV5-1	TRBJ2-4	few	TGCGCCAGCAGCTTGTTACCCGGTCCGGAAAACATTCAGTACTTC	CASSLLPGPENIQYF
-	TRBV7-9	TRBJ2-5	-	TGTGCCAGCAGCCCGCTCCTTAGTCGGGGGCCGCAGACCCAGTACTTC	CASSPLLSRGPQTQYF
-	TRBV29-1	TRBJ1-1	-	TGCAGCGTTGAACCCTCGGGACGCCGGAACACTGAAGCTTTCTTT	CSVEPSGRRNTEAFF
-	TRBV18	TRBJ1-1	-	TGTGCCAGCTCACCTTCCGTTAACACTGAAGCTTTCTTT	CASSPSVNTEAFF
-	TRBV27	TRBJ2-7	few	TGTGCCAGCAGTTTGAAACCGAACTACGAGCAGTACTTC	CASSLKPNYEQYF